These T cell receptor beta chains were read from a single sample in a study of vaccination effects on CD4 cells after COVID-19. These receptors have no identified antigens. Assay: immunoSEQ multiplex PCR; the TCRdb copy retains only in-frame clones and omits some. The sample has fewer than 40,000 clones; roughly two thirds are singletons. The sequencing used CD4+ T cells from PBMCs cultured with HCoV-229E spike peptides, collected before COVID-19 vaccination. These receptors originate from a human donor who received a COVID-19 vaccine. Each CDR3 is given with its conserved first and last residue. A D gene is named only where the DNA matches it firmly. The size field is filled for only some rows; it gives once, few, many or a size class.

CASSDSGVPYNEQFF | TRBD2 | TRBV9 | . | TRBJ2-1
CASSVGQPTSPLHF | . | TRBV9 | few | TRBJ1-6
CASSYSPPGQSDEQFF | TRBD1 | TRBV6-5 | . | TRBJ2-1
CASSPQGAGNQPQHF | . | TRBV18 | few | TRBJ1-5
CASSPTMKSAQYF | . | TRBV28 | . | TRBJ2-3
CASSRLASEQYF | TRBD2 | TRBV2 | few | TRBJ2-7
CATTDRLAEQFF | TRBD1 | TRBV28 | . | TRBJ2-1
CASSLMETQYF | . | TRBV7-9 | . | TRBJ2-5
CSGTGTGGTGELFF | TRBD1 | TRBV29-1 | few | TRBJ2-2
CASSEVANSPLHF | . | TRBV6-1 | . | TRBJ1-6
CASSLDPGRSLYEQYF | . | TRBV5-4 | . | TRBJ2-7
CASSQEGRTSYGYTF | . | TRBV4-1 | . | TRBJ1-2
CASSPGLTLDSGANVLTF | . | TRBV5-1 | few | TRBJ2-6
CASSPGTGRETQYF | TRBD1 | TRBV5-1 | . | TRBJ2-5
CAIMAMGGGRSSYNEQFF | TRBD2 | TRBV10-3 | . | TRBJ2-1
CASSSSNYGYTF | . | TRBV5-4 | many | TRBJ1-2
CASSLAAARTRTDTQYF | . | TRBV5-1 | . | TRBJ2-3
CASSVTGQGATQYF | TRBD1 | TRBV7-2 | once | TRBJ2-5
CASSPQNLNTEAFF | . | TRBV5-1 | . | TRBJ1-1
CASSLEGVVHSPLHF | . | TRBV7-2 | . | TRBJ1-6
CASTGNMNTEAFF | . | TRBV9 | . | TRBJ1-1
CASSLLPGGRSGELFF | . | TRBV7-3 | . | TRBJ2-2
CASSSERGGLRYGYTF | . | TRBV6-6 | . | TRBJ1-2
CASSPVGMNTEAFF | . | TRBV18 | . | TRBJ1-1
CASSLDIYEQYF | . | TRBV7-2 | once | TRBJ2-7
CASSDLRKIYEQYF | . | TRBV28 | . | TRBJ2-7
CASSQEGRRNEKLFF | . | TRBV3-1/TRBV3-2 | . | TRBJ1-4
CASSGPGGQGTKKKAYEQYF | TRBD1 | TRBV23-1 | . | TRBJ2-7
CASSLGVGAGTGELFF | . | TRBV7-9 | . | TRBJ2-2
CATSRRGGRGETQYF | . | TRBV15 | . | TRBJ2-5
CASSHPDRDDEKLFF | TRBD1 | TRBV4-1 | . | TRBJ1-4
CASSAGTVYGYTF | TRBD1 | TRBV9 | . | TRBJ1-2
CASSPTSTGWSYGYTF | TRBD1 | TRBV3-1/TRBV3-2 | . | TRBJ1-2
CASSNLGTAKNGYTF | . | TRBV21-1 | . | TRBJ1-2
CASSHRGTKNIQYF | . | TRBV3-1/TRBV3-2 | . | TRBJ2-4
CASSLLGESYEQYF | . | TRBV7-2 | . | TRBJ2-7
CASSLAQLAFF | . | TRBV12-3/TRBV12-4 | few | TRBJ1-1
CASRNTGTGNTGELFF | TRBD1 | TRBV7-6 | . | TRBJ2-2
CASRPPAGTHTEAFF | . | TRBV28 | . | TRBJ1-1
CASTPGLPAGNTIYF | . | TRBV6-5 | . | TRBJ1-3
CASSDGQGFVTQYF | TRBD1 | TRBV2 | . | TRBJ2-3
CATPGLRGEEQFF | TRBD2 | TRBV25-1 | . | TRBJ2-1
CASSPDSRKSYGYTF | . | TRBV5-1 | . | TRBJ1-2